This T cell receptor (beta chain) was recorded in a study of molecular identifiers for immune sequencing clone quantification. Findings and limits, study-wide: Clonotypes topping 20 RNA copies carried over 99% of effector molecules but under 1% of naive ones. Reports indicate spiked Jurkat TCR RNA from one cell could be found among around 970,000 naive cells.

TCRdb processed the PCR reads anew with MiXCR; each CDR3 protein has one entry. The repertoire consists of under 600,000 distinct CDR3 sequences, with about a fifth occurring once and the leading ten covering around 0.84%. This clonotype was counted between two and nine times. Its antigen is not identified. The V segment lost 3 bases and the J segment 4 bases; nucleotides outside the gene matches: 8. The CDR3 extends over 15 amino acids. The rearrangement uses TRBV12-3 or TRBV12-4 and TRBJ1-1; 7 bases agree with TRBD1. The TCR comes from a human donor in good health. Some libraries in this study had Jurkat cell RNA spiked in. The sample comprised naive CD8+ T cells from blood, with Jurkat cell RNA spiked in. Subset specified: FACS-sorted CD8+CD4-CCR7+CD45RA+ naive T cells. CDR3 sequence reads: CASSLGQGGLTEAFF. CDR3 DNA: TGTGCCAGCAGTTTGGGTCAGGGGGGTCTCACTGAAGCTTTCTTT.